Here is one T cell receptor beta chain with its context. As yet, its antigen is unknown. This sample is drawn from a study of Ad26.COV2.S vaccination and SARS-CoV-2 variants. Measured with immunoSEQ multiplex PCR; TCRdb has only the in-frame clones, and not every one. The top ten clones hold about 5.5% of a sample with 150,000 to 200,000 clones, 87% of them seen once. Between the trimmed V and J ends, which lost 3 bases and 0 bases, there was a span of 9 bases. This CDR3 is 15 amino acids long. CDR1 and CDR2 (germline): MNHEY, SMNVEV (reference sequence). General observations from the study: Substantial breadth was reported for post-vaccination spike-specific CD8+ and CD4+ T cells. Vaccinees and placebo recipients showed similar non-spike TCR breadth. While placebo recipients had lower spike-specific TCR breadth, vaccine recipients had more.

This clonotype was obtained from a human donor who had recovered from COVID-19. The chain uses TRBV27 and TRBJ1-5; possible D gene TRBD1, 6 bases. The material sequenced was peripheral blood, taken after recovery from COVID-19. The CDR3: CASSLNRDSNQPQHF. Written as DNA, the CDR3 is TGTGCCAGCAGTTTGAACAGGGATAGCAATCAGCCCCAGCATTTT.